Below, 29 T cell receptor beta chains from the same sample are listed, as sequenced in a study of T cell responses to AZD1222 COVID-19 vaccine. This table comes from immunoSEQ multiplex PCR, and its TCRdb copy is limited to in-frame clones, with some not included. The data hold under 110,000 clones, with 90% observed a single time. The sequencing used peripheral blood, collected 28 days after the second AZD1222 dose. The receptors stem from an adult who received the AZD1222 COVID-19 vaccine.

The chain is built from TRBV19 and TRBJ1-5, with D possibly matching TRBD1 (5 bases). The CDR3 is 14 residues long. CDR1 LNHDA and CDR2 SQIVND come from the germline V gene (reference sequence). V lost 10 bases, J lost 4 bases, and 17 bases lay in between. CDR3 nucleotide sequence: TGTGCCACCACGGGGGTAACGGGTAATCAGCCCCAGCATTTT. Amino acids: CATTGVTGNQPQHF.

Here the CDR3 reads CAITTSGQVEQFF. Written as DNA, the CDR3 is TGTGCCATCACAACTAGCGGGCAGGTTGAGCAGTTCTTC. V is TRBV10-3 and J is TRBJ2-1; TRBD2 aligns across 9 bases. J lost 9 bases, V lost 7 bases, and 7 bases had no gene match. From germline, CDR1 is ENHRY and CDR2 SYGVKD. The CDR3 is 13 amino acids.

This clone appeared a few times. The chain's CDR3 is CASSQTSPGGAYNEQFF. CDR3 bases: TGTGCCAGCAGTCAAACTTCTCCGGGGGGGGCTTACAATGAGCAGTTCTTC. This chain joins TRBV6-6 and TRBJ2-1; TRBD2 agrees at 8 bases. CDR1 is MNHNY and CDR2 is SVGAGI in the germline V gene (reference sequence). V trimming: 5 bases; J trimming: 4 bases; junction bases outside the gene matches: 13. This CDR3 comprises 17 residues.

As DNA, the CDR3 is TGCGCCAGCAGCCAGGCATTGGGGGATGTTAACTACGAGCAGTACTTC. Encoded protein: CASSQALGDVNYEQYF. The V and J genes are TRBV4-1 and TRBJ2-7; D is perhaps TRBD1 or TRBD2 (5 bases each). Per the germline V gene, CDR1 is MGHRA and CDR2 is YSYEKL. V was clipped by 3 bases and J by 3 bases, with 18 bases between them. The CDR3 length is 16 residues.

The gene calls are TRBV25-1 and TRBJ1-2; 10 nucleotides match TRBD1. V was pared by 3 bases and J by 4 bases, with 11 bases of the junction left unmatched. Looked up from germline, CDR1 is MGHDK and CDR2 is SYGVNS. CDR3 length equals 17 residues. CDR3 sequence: CASSDRPGQGIGYGYTF. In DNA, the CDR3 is TGTGCCAGCAGTGACCGGCCGGGACAGGGGATCGGCTATGGCTACACCTTC.

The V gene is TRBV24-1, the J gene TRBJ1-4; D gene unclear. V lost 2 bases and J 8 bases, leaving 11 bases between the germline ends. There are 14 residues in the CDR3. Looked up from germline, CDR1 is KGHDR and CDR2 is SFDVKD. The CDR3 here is CATSDSGVGEKLFF. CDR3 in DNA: TGTGCCACCAGTGATTCGGGAGTCGGAGAAAAACTGTTTTTT.

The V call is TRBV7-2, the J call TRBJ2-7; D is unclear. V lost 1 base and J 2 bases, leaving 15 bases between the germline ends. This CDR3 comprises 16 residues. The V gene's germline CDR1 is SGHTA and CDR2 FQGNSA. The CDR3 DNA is TGTGCCAGCAGCTTAGAGGGTGTCACCCGTGCCTACGAGCAGTACTTC. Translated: CASSLEGVTRAYEQYF.

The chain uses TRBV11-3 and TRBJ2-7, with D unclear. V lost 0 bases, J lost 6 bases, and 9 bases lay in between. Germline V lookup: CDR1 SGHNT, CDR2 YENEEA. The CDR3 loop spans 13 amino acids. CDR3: CASSLEPWGEQYF. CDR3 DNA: TGTGCCAGCAGCTTAGAACCATGGGGCGAGCAGTACTTC.

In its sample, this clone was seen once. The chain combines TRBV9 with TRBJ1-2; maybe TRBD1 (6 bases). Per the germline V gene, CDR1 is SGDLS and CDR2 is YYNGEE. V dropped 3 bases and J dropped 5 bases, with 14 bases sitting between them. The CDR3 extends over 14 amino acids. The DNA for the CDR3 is TGTGCCAGCAGCGGTCTCGGACAGAGTTATGGCTACACCTTC. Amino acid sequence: CASSGLGQSYGYTF.

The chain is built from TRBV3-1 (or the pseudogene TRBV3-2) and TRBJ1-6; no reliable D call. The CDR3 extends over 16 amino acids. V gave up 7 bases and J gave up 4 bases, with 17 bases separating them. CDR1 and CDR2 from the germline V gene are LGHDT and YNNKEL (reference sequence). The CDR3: CASTSPSVVYNSPLHF. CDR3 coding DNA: TGTGCCAGCACCTCACCATCGGTAGTGTATAATTCACCCCTCCACTTT.

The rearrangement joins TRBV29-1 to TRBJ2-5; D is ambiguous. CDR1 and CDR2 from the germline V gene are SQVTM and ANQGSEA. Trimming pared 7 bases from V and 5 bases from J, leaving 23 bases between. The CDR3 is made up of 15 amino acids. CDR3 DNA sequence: TGCAGCGCGGTCGAAATCGGAATACCGCTGGAGACCCAGTACTTC. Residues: CSAVEIGIPLETQYF.

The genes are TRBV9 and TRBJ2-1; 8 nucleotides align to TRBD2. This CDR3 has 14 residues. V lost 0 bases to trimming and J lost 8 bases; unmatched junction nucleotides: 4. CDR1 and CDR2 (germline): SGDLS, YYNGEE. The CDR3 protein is CASSVAGGRYEQFF. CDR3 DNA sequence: TGTGCCAGCAGCGTAGCGGGGGGGCGGTATGAGCAGTTCTTC. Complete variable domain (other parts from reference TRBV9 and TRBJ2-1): DSGVTQTPKHLITATGQRVTLRCSPRSGDLSVYWYQQSLDQGLQFLIQYYNGEERAKGNILERFSAQQFPDLHSELNLSSLELGDSALYFCASSVAGGRYEQFFGPGTRLTVL.

The CDR3 protein is CASRQVDTEAFF. In DNA, the CDR3 is TGTGCCAGCAGACAGGTGGACACTGAAGCTTTCTTT. This chain connects TRBV6-5 to TRBJ1-1, with D possibly being TRBD1 (5 bases). The germline CDR1 and CDR2 sequences are MNHEY and SVGAGI. The length of the CDR3 is 12 residues. V was trimmed by 6 bases and J by 3 bases, leaving 8 bases between them.

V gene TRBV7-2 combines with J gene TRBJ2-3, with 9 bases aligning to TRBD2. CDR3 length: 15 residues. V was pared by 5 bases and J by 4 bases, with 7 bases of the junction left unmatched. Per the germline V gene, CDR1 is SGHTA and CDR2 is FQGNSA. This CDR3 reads CASSGGGGVADTQYF. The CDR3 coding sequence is TGTGCCAGCAGCGGAGGCGGGGGGGTTGCAGATACGCAGTATTTT.

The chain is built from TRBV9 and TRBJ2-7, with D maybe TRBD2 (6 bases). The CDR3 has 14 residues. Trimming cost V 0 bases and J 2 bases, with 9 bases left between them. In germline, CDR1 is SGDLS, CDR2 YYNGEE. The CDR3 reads CASSVGDFPYEQYF. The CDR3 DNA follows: TGTGCCAGCAGCGTAGGGGACTTCCCCTACGAGCAGTACTTC.

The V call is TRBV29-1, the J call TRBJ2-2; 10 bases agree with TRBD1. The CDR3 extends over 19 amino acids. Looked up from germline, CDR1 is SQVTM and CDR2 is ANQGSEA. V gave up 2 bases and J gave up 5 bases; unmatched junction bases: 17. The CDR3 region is CSVETPGTGVVSGTGELFF. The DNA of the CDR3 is TGCAGCGTTGAAACGCCCGGGACAGGGGTCGTGTCAGGAACCGGGGAGCTGTTTTTT.

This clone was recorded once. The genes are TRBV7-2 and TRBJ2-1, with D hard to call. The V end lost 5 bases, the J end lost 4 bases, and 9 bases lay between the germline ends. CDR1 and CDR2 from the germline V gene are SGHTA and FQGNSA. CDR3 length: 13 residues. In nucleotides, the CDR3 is TGTGCCAGCAGCCCCATCAGGTACAATGAGCAGTTCTTC. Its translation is CASSPIRYNEQFF.

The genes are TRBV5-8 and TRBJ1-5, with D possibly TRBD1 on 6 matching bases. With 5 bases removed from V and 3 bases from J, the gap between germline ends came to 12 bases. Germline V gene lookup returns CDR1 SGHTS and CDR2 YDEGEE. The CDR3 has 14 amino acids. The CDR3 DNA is TGTGCCAGCAGAGGGGGAGGGTACAATCAGCCCCAGCATTTT. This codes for CASRGGGYNQPQHF.

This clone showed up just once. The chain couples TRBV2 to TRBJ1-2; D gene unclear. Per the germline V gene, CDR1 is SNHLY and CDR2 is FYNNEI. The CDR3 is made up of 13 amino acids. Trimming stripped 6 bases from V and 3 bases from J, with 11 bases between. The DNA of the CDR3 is TGTGCCAGCAGCAAAGACGTTGACTATGGCTACACCTTC. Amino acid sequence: CASSKDVDYGYTF.

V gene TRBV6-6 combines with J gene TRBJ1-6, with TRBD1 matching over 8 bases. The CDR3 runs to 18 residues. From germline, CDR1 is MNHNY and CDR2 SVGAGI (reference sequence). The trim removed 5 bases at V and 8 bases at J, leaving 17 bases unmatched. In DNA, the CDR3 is TGTGCCAGCAGTCGAACTGGGACCCGACAGGGGAGGGATTCACCCCTCCACTTT. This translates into CASSRTGTRQGRDSPLHF.

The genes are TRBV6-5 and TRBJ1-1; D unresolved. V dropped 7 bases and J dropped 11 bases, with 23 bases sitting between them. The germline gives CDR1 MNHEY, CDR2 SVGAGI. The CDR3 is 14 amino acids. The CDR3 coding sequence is TGTGCCAGCACCTTCACTGAAGGAGGAGGGCGGGCTTTCTTT. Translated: CASTFTEGGGRAFF.

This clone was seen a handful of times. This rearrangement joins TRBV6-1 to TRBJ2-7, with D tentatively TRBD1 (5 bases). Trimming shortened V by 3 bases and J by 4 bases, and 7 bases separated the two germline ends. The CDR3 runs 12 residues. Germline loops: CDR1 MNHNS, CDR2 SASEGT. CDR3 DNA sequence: TGTGCCAGCAGTGACAGACAGTACGAGCAGTACTTC. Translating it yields CASSDRQYEQYF.

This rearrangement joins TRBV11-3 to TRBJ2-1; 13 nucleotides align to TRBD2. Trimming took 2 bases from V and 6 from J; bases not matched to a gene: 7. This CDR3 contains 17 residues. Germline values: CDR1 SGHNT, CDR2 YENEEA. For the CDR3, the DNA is TGTGCCAGCAGCTTAACCCAACTAGCGGGGGGGCCCAATGAGCAGTTCTTC. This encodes CASSLTQLAGGPNEQFF.

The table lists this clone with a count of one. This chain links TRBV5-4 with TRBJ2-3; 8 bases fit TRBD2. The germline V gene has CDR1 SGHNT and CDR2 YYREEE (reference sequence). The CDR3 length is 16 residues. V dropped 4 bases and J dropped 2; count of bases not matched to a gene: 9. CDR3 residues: CASSLPGGIITDTQYF. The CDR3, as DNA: TGTGCCAGCAGCCTGCCGGGGGGGATAATCACAGATACGCAGTATTTT.

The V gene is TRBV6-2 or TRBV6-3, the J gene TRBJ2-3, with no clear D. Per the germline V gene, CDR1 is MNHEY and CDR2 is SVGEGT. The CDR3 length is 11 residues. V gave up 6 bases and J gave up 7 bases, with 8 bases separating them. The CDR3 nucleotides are TGTGCCAGCAGCCAAGAAAATACGCAGTATTTT. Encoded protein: CASSQENTQYF.

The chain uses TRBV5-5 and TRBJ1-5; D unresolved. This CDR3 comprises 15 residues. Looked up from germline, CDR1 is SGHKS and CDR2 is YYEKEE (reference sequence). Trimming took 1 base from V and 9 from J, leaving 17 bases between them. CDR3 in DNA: TGTGCCAGCAGCTTGTTGTACGGTTCAGGAAGGCCCCAGCATTTT. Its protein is CASSLLYGSGRPQHF.

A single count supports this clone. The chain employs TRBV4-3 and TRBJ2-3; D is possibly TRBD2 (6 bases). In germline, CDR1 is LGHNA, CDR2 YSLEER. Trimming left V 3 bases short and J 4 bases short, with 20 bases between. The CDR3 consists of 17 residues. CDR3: CASSQGVADLQADTQYF. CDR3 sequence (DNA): TGCGCCAGCAGCCAGGGGGTAGCGGACCTCCAAGCAGATACGCAGTATTTT.

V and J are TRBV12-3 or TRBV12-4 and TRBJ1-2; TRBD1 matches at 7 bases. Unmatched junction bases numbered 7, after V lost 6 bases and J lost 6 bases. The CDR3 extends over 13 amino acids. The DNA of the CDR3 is TGTGCCAGCAGCCCAGGGGGGTGGGATGGCTACACCTTC. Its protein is CASSPGGWDGYTF.

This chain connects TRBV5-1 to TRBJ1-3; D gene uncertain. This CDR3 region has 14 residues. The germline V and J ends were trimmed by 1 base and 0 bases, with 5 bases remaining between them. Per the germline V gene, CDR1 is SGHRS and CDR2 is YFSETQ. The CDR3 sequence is CASSLTFSGNTIYF. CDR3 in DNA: TGCGCCAGCAGCTTGACATTCTCTGGAAACACCATATATTTT.